The rows below give T cell receptor beta chains drawn from one sample of a study of shared clonotypes between healthy human individuals. Sequenced by immunoSEQ multiplex PCR; TCRdb stores in-frame clones only, minus some. This table holds under 1 million clones, 95% to 97% found once. The sample comprised naive CD8+ T cells sorted from blood. The receptor source for this set is a man aged 30-40 years in good health. Both conserved end residues are part of each CDR3. A D gene is named only where the DNA matches it firmly. Size is omitted from some rows. Given values are once, few, many or a class for expanded clones.

NA TRBD1 TRBJ1-2 TRBV5-4 CASSQTPDRVPYYGYTF TGTGCCAGCAGCCAAACGCCAGACAGGGTGCCCTACTATGGCTACACCTTC
once TRBD2 TRBJ2-7 TRBV27 CASSPTLGLALSYEQYF TGTGCCAGCAGTCCGACGTTGGGACTAGCGCTGAGCTACGAGCAGTACTTC
NA NA TRBJ1-5 TRBV19 CASSPTGGHQPQHF TGTGCCAGTAGTCCAACGGGGGGACATCAGCCCCAGCATTTT
NA NA TRBJ1-2 TRBV6-6 CASSNPPGRRSYGYTF TGTGCCAGCAGCAACCCCCCGGGGAGGCGTTCCTATGGCTACACCTTC
NA TRBD2 TRBJ2-3 TRBV2 CAAYSVLAGREAEDTQYF TGTGCCGCATATTCCGTACTAGCGGGAAGGGAGGCTGAAGATACGCAGTATTTT
once TRBD1 TRBJ2-6 TRBV28 CASSRQGSGANVLTF TGTGCCAGCAGTAGACAGGGCTCTGGGGCCAACGTCCTGACTTTC
NA TRBD2 TRBJ2-3 TRBV6-5 CASSYSGGGASDTQYF TGTGCCAGCAGTTACTCGGGGGGAGGGGCCTCAGATACGCAGTATTTT
NA NA TRBJ1-5 TRBV6-5 CASSFYPNQPQHF TGTGCCAGCAGTTTCTACCCTAATCAGCCCCAGCATTTT
NA TRBD1 TRBJ1-1 TRBV11-2 CASSLASGQGSPEAFF TGTGCCAGCAGCTTAGCCTCCGGACAGGGGAGCCCTGAAGCTTTCTTT
once NA TRBJ1-1 TRBV19 CASSIVQNTEAFF TGTGCCAGTAGTATAGTACAGAACACTGAAGCTTTCTTT
NA NA TRBJ2-5 TRBV30 CAWSGSGRQQQETQYF TGTGCCTGGAGTGGGAGCGGGCGTCAGCAACAAGAGACCCAGTACTTC
NA NA TRBJ2-1 TRBV4-1 CASSQGSDVSYNEQFF TGCGCCAGCAGCCAAGGATCGGACGTCTCCTACAATGAGCAGTTCTTC
NA NA TRBJ2-2 TRBV7-9 CASSLWGTGELFF TGTGCCAGCAGCTTATGGGGCACCGGGGAGCTGTTTTTT
once NA TRBJ1-5 TRBV6-6 CASSQGDAQPQHF TGTGCCAGCAGCCAGGGTGACGCTCAGCCCCAGCATTTT
NA NA TRBJ1-5 TRBV27 CASSQHTVGRGARLNQPQHF TGTGCCAGCAGCCAACATACCGTGGGGAGGGGAGCACGGCTCAATCAGCCCCAGCATTTT
NA TRBD1 TRBJ2-3 TRBV5-1 CASSYRDRESTDTQYF TGCGCCAGCAGCTACCGGGACAGGGAGTCCACAGATACGCAGTATTTT
few NA TRBJ2-7 TRBV27 CASSPRPALASYEQYF TGTGCCAGCAGTCCCCGTCCTGCATTGGCCTCCTACGAGCAGTACTTC
NA TRBD2 TRBJ2-1 TRBV29-1 CSGWEGRYNEQFF TGCAGCGGGTGGGAGGGCCGGTACAATGAGCAGTTCTTC
NA TRBD2 TRBJ2-7 TRBV7-2 CASSLASGNEQYF TGTGCCAGCAGCTTAGCTAGCGGGAACGAGCAGTACTTC
NA NA TRBJ2-1 TRBV2 CASTVWQKQNEQFF TGTGCCAGCACCGTTTGGCAGAAACAGAATGAGCAGTTCTTC
once NA TRBJ2-1 TRBV5-1 CASSLSRVGDPYNEQFF TGCGCCAGCAGCTTATCCAGGGTGGGGGACCCCTACAATGAGCAGTTCTTC
NA TRBD2 TRBJ2-3 TRBV28 CASRPTSGSTDTQYF TGTGCCAGCAGGCCCACTAGCGGTAGCACAGATACGCAGTATTTT
NA TRBD2 TRBJ2-3 TRBV27 CASNLAGSTDTQYF TGTGCCAGTAACTTAGCGGGGAGCACAGATACGCAGTATTTT
NA NA TRBJ1-2 TRBV7-9 CASSHEGTYGYTF TGTGCCAGCAGCCACGAGGGGACTTATGGCTACACCTTC